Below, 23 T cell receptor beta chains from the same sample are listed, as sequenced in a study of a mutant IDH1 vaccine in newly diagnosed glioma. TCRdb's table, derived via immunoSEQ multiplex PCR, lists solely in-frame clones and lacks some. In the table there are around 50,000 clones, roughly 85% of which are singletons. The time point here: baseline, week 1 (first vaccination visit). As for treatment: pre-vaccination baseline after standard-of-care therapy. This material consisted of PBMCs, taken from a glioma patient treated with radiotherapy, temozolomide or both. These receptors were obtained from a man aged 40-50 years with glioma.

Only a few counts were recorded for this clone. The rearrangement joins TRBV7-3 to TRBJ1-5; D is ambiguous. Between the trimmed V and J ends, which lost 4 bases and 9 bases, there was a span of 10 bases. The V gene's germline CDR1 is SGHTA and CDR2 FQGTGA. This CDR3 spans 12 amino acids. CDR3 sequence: CASSSPPGPQHF. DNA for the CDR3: TGTGCCAGCAGCTCCCCCCCGGGGCCCCAGCATTTT.

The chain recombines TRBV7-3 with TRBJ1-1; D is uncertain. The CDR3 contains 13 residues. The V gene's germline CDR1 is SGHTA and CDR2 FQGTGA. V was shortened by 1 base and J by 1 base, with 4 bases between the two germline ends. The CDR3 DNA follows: TGTGCCAGCAGCTTAATGCAGAACACTGAAGCTTTCTTT. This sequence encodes CASSLMQNTEAFF.

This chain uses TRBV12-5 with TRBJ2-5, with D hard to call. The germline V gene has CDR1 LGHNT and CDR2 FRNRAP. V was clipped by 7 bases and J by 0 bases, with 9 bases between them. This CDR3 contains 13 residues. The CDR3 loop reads CASANSNQETQYF. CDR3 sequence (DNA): TGTGCTAGTGCTAACTCGAACCAAGAGACCCAGTACTTC.

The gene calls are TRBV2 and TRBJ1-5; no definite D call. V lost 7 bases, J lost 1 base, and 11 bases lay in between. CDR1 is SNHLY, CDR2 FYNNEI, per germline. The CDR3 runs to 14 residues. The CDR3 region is CASTRTASNQPQHF. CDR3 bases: TGTGCCAGCACCCGGACCGCCAGCAATCAGCCCCAGCATTTT.

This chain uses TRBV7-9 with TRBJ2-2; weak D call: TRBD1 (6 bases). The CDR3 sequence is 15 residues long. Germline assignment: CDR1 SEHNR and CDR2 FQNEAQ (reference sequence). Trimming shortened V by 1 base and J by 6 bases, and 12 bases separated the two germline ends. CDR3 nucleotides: TGTGCCAGCAGCTTAGGGACAGTGGGGCCCGGGGAGCTGTTTTTT. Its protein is CASSLGTVGPGELFF.

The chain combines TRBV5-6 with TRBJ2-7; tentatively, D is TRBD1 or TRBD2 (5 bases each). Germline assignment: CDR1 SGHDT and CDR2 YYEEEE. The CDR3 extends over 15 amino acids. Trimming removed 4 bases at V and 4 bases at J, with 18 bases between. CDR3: CASSLLGAGPYEQYF. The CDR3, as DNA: TGTGCCAGCAGCCTGCTCGGGGCGGGCCCTTACGAGCAGTACTTC.

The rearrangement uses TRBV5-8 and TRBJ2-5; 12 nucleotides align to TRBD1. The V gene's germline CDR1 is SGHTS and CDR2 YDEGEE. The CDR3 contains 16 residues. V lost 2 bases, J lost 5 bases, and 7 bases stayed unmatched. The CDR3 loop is CASSFYGTGGQETQYF. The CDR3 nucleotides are TGTGCCAGCAGCTTTTACGGGACAGGGGGCCAGGAGACCCAGTACTTC.

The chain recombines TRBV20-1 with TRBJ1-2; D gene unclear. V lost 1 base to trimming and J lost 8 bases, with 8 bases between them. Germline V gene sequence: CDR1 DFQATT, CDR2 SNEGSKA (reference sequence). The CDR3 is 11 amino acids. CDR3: CSARGTPGYTF. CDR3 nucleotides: TGCAGTGCTAGAGGAACGCCCGGCTACACCTTC.

CDR3 DNA: TGTGCCAGCGGATTTGACAGGGGGCGTATCTATGGCTACACCTTC. It codes for CASGFDRGRIYGYTF. The chain couples TRBV7-9 to TRBJ1-2; 10 bases line up with TRBD1. Trimming at V came to 8 bases and at J to 4 bases, leaving 10 bases not matched to a gene. In germline, CDR1 is SEHNR, CDR2 FQNEAQ (reference sequence). The CDR3 consists of 15 residues.

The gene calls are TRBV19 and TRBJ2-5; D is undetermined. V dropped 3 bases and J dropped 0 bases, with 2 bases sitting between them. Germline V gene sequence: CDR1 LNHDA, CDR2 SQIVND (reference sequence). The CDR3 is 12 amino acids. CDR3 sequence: CASSIDQETQYF. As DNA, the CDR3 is TGTGCCAGTAGTATCGACCAAGAGACCCAGTACTTC.

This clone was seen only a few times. The CDR3 loop reads CASSSHPPGLVGRETQYF. CDR3 sequence (DNA): TGTGCCAGCAGCTCCCATCCCCCGGGACTGGTTGGGCGGGAGACCCAGTACTTC. V is TRBV7-2 and J is TRBJ2-5; tentatively, D is TRBD2 (6 bases). The germline V and J ends were trimmed by 4 bases and 5 bases, with 26 bases remaining between them. The CDR3 extends over 18 amino acids. Germline-derived CDR1 and CDR2 are SGHTA and FQGNSA.

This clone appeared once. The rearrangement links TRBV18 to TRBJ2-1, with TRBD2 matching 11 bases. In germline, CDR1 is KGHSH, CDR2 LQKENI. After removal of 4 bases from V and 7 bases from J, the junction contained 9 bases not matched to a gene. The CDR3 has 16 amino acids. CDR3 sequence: CASSRAALAGGNEQFF. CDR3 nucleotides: TGTGCCAGCTCACGGGCGGCGTTAGCGGGAGGGAATGAGCAGTTCTTC.

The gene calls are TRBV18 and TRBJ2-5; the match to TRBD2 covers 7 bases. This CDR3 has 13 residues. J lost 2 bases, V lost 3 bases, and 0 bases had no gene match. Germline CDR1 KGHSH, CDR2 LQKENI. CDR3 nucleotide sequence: TGTGCCAGCTCACCGGGACTACAAGAGACCCAGTACTTC. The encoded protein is CASSPGLQETQYF. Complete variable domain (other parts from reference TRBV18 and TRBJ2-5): NAGVMQNPRHLVRRRGQEARLRCSPMKGHSHVYWYRQLPEEGLKFMVYLQKENIIDESGMPKERFSAEFPKEGPSILRIQQVVRGDSAAYFCASSPGLQETQYFGPGTRLLVL.

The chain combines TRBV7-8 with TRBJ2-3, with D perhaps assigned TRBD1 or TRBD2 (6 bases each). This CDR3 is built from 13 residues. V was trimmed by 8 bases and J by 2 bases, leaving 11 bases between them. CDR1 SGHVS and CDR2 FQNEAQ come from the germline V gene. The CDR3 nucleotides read TGTGCCAGCCGAGGGGGGATCACAGATACGCAGTATTTT. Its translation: CASRGGITDTQYF.

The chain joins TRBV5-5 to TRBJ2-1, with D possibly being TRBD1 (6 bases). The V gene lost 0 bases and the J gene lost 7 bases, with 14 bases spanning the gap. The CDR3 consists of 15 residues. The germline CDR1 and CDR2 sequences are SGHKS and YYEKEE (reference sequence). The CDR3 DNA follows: TGTGCCAGCAGCTTGGTGGCAGGGGCATGGAATGAGCAGTTCTTC. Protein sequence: CASSLVAGAWNEQFF.

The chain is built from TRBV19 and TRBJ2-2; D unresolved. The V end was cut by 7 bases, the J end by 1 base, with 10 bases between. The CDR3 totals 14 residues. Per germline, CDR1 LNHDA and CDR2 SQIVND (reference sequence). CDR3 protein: CASTRTLNTGELFF. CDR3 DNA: TGTGCCAGTACCCGGACGTTGAACACCGGGGAGCTGTTTTTT. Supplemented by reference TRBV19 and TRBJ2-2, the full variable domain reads DGGITQSPKYLFRKEGQNVTLSCEQNLNHDAMYWYRQDPGQGLRLIYYSQIVNDFQKGDIAEGYSVSREKKESFPLTVTSAQKNPTAFYLCASTRTLNTGELFFGEGSRLTVL.

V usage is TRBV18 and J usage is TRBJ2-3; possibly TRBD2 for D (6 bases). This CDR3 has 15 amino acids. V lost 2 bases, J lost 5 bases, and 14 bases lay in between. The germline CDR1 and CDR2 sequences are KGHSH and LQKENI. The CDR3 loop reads CASSPIREWLDTQYF. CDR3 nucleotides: TGTGCCAGCTCACCAATCCGGGAGTGGCTAGATACGCAGTATTTT.

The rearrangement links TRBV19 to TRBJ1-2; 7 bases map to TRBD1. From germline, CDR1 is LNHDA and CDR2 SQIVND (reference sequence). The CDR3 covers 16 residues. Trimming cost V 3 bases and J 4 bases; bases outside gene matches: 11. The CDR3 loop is CASSMGERQGSYGYTF. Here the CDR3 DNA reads TGTGCCAGTAGTATGGGCGAGCGACAGGGCTCCTATGGCTACACCTTC. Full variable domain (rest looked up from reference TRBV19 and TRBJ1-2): DGGITQSPKYLFRKEGQNVTLSCEQNLNHDAMYWYRQDPGQGLRLIYYSQIVNDFQKGDIAEGYSVSREKKESFPLTVTSAQKNPTAFYLCASSMGERQGSYGYTFGSGTRLTVV.

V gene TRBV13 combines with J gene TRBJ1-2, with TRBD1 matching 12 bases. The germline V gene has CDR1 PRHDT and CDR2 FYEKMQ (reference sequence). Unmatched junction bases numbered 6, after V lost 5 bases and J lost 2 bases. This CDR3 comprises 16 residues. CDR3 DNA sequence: TGTGCCAGCAGCAAGGGGGGACAGGGGGCGAACTATGGCTACACCTTC. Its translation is CASSKGGQGANYGYTF. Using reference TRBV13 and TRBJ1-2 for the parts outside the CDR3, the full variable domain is AAGVIQSPRHLIKEKRETATLKCYPIPRHDTVYWYQQGPGQDPQFLISFYEKMQSDKGSIPDRFSAQQFSDYHSELNMSSLELGDSALYFCASSKGGQGANYGYTFGSGTRLTVV.

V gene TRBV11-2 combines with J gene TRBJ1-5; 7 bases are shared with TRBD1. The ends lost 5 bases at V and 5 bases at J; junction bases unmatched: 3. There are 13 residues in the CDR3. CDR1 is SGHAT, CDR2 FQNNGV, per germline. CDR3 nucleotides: TGTGCCAGCAGCCGACAGGGTGATCAGCCCCAGCATTTT. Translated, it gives CASSRQGDQPQHF.

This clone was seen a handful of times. CDR3 nucleotide sequence: TGCGCCAGCAGCCAAACACGACAGGGTTGGGCCGGGGAGCTGTTTTTT. Residues: CASSQTRQGWAGELFF. V and J are TRBV4-3 and TRBJ2-2; TRBD1 matches 7 bases. V was pared by 2 bases and J by 6 bases, with 9 bases of the junction left unmatched. The CDR3 extends over 16 amino acids. Germline values: CDR1 LGHNA, CDR2 YSLEER.

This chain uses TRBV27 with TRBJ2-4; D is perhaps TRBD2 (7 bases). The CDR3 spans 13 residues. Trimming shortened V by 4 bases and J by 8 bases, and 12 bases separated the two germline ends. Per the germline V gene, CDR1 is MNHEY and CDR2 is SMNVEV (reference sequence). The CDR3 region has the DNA TGTGCCAGCAGTTACAGGGAGGGGGACATTCAGTACTTC. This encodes CASSYREGDIQYF.

CDR3 sequence (DNA): TGTGCCAGCAGCACCCGGACAGGGGTCACCGGGGAGCTGTTTTTT. The encoded protein is CASSTRTGVTGELFF. The chain recombines TRBV9 with TRBJ2-2, with TRBD1 identical over 9 bases. There are 15 residues in the CDR3. After removal of 4 bases from V and 4 bases from J, the junction contained 5 bases not matched to a gene. CDR1 and CDR2 (germline): SGDLS, YYNGEE. The full variable domain, with the rest looked up from reference TRBV9 and TRBJ2-2, is DSGVTQTPKHLITATGQRVTLRCSPRSGDLSVYWYQQSLDQGLQFLIQYYNGEERAKGNILERFSAQQFPDLHSELNLSSLELGDSALYFCASSTRTGVTGELFFGEGSRLTVL.